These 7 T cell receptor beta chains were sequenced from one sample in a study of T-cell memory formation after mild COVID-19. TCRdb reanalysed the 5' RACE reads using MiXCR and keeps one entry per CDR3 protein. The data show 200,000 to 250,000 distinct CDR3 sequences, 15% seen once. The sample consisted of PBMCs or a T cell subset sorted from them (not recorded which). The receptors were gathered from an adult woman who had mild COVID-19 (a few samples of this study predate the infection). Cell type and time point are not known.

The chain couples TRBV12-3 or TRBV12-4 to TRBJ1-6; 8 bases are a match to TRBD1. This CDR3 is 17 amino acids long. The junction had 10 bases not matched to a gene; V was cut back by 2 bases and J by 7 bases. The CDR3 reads CASSLMAGGGGNSPLHF. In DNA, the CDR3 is TGTGCCAGCAGTTTAATGGCAGGGGGCGGTGGGAATTCACCCCTCCACTTT.

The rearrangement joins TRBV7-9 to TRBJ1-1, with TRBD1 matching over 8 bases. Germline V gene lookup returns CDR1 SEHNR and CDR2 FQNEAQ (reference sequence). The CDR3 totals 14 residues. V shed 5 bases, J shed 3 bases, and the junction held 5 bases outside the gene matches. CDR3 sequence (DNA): TGTGCCAGCAGCCAGCGACAGGGGTACACTGAAGCTTTCTTT. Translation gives CASSQRQGYTEAFF.

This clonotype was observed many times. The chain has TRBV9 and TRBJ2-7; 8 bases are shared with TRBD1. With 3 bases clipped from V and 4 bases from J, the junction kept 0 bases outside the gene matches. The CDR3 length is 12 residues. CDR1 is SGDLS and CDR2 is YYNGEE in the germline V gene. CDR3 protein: CASSGTGYEQYF. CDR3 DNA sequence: TGTGCCAGCAGCGGGACAGGGTACGAGCAGTACTTC.

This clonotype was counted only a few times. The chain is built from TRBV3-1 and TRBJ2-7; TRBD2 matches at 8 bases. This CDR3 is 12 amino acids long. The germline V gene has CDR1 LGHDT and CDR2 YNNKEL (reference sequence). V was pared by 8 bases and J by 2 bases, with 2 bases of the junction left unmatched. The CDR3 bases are TGTGCCAGCCAGCGGGAGCCCTACGAGCAGTACTTC. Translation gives CASQREPYEQYF.

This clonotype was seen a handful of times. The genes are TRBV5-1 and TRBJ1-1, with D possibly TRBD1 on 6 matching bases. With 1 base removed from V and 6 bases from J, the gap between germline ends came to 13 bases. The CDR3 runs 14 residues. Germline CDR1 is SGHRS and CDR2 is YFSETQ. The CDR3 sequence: CASSLLGQLSEAFF. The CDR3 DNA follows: TGCGCCAGCAGCTTGCTAGGACAGCTCTCTGAAGCTTTCTTT.

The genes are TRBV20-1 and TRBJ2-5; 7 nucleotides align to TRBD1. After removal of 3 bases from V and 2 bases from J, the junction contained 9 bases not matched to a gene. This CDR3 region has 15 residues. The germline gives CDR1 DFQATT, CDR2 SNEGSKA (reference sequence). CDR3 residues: CSARGDRAFQETQYF. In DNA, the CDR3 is TGCAGTGCTAGGGGTGACAGGGCTTTTCAAGAGACCCAGTACTTC.

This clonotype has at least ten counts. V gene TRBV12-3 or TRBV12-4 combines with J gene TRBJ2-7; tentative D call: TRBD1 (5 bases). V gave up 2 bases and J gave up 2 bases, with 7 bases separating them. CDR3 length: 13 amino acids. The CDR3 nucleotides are TGTGCCAGCAGTTTACAGGGTCCCTACGAGCAGTACTTC. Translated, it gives CASSLQGPYEQYF.